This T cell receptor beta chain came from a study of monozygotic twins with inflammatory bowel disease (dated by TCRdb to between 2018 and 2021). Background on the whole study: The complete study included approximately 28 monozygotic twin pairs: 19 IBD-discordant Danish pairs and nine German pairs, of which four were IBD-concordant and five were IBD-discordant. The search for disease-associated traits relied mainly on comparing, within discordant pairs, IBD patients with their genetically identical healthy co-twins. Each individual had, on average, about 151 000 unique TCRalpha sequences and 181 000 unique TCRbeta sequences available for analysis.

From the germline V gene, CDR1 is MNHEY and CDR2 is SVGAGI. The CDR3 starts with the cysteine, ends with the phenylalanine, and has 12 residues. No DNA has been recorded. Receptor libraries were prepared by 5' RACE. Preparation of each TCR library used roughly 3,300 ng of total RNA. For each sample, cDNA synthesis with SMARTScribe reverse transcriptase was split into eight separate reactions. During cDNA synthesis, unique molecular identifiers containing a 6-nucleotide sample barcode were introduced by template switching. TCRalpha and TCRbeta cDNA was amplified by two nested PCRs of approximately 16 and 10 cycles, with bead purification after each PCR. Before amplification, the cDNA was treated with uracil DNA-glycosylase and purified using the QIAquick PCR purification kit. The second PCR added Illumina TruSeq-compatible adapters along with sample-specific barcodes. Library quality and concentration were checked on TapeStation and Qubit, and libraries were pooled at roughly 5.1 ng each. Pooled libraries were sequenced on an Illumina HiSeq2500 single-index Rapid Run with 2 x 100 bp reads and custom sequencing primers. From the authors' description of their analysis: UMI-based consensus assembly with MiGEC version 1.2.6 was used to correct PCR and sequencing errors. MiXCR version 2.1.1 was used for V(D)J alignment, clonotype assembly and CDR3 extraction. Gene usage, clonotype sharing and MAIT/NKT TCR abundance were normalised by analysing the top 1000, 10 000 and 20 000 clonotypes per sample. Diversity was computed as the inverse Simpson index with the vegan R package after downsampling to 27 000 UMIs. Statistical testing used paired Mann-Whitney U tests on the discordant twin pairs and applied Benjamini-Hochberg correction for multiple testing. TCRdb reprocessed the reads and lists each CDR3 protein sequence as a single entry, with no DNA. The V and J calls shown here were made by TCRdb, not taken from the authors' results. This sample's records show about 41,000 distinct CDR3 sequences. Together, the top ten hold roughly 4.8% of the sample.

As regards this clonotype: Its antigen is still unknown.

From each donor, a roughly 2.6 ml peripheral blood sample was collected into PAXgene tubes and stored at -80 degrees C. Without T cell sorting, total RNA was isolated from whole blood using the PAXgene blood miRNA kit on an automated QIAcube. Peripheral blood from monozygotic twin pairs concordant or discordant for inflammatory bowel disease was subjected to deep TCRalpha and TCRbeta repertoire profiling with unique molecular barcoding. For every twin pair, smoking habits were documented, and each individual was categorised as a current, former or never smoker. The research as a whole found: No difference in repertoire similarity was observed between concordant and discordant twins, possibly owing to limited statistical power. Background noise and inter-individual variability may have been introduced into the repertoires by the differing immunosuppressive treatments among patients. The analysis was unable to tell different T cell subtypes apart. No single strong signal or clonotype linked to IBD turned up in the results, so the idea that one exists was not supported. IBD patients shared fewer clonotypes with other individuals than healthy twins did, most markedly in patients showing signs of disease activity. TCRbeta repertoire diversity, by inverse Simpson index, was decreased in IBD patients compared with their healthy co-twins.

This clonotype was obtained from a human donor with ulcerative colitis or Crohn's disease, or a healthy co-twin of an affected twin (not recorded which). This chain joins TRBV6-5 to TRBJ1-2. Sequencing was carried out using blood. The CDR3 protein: CASRLQGSGYTF.